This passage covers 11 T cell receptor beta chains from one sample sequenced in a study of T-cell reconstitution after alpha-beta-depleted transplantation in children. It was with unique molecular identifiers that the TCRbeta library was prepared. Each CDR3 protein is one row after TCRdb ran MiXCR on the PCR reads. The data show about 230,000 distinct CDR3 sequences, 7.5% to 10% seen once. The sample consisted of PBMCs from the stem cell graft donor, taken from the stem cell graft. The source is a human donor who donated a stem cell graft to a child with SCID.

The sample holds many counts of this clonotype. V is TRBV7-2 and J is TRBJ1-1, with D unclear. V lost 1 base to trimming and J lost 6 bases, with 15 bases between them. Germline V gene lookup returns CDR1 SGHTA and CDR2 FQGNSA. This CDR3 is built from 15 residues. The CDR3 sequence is CASSLVVAGSAEAFF. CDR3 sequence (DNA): TGTGCCAGCAGCTTAGTAGTTGCGGGTTCAGCTGAAGCTTTCTTT.

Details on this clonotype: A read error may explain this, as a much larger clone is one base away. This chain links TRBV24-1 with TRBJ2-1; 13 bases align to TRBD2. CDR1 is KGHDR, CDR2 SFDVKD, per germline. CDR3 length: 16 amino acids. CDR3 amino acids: CTTSDSGLAGTNEQFF. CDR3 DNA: TGTACCACCAGTGATTCGGGACTAGCGGGGACTAATGAGCAGTTCTTC.

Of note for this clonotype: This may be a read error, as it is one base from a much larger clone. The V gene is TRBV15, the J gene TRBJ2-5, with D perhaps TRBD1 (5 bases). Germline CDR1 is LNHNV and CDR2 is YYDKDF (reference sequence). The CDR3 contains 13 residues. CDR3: CATSRGQRENQYF. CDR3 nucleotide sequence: TGTGCCACCAGCAGAGGACAGAGAGAGAACCAGTACTTC.

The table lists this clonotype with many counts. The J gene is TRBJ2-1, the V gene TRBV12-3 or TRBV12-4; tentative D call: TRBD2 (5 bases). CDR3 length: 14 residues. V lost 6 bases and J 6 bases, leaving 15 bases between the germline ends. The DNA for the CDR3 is TGTGCCAGCAGGGCCCCGGGGTACAGCAATGAGCAGTTCTTC. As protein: CASRAPGYSNEQFF.

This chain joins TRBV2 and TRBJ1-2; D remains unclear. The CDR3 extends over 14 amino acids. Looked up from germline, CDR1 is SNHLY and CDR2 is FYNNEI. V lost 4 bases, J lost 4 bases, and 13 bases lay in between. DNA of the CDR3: TGTGCCAGCAGTGTGGCCATGGTATCCTATGGCTACACCTTC. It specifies CASSVAMVSYGYTF.

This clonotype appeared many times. CDR3 DNA sequence: TGTGCCAGCAGTGAACTTTGGGGATCCGGGGAGCTGTTTTTT. It yields the protein CASSELWGSGELFF. The V gene is TRBV2, the J gene TRBJ2-2; no definite D call. V was shortened by 2 bases and J by 6 bases, with 10 bases between the two germline ends. The CDR3 has 14 amino acids. The germline gives CDR1 SNHLY, CDR2 FYNNEI.

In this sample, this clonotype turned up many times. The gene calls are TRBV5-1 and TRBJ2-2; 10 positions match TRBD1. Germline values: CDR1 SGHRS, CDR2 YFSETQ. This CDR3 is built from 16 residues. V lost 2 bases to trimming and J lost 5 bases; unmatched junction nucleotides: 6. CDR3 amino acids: CASSFDRGPETGELFF. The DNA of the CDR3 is TGCGCCAGCAGCTTTGACAGGGGGCCGGAGACCGGGGAGCTGTTTTTT.

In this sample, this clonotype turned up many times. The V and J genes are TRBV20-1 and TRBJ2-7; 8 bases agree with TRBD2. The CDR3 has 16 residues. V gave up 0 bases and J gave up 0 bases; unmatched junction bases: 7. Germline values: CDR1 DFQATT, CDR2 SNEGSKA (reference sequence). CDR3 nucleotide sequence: TGCAGTGCTAGAGATCGGGGACTAGTCTTCTCCTACGAGCAGTACTTC. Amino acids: CSARDRGLVFSYEQYF.

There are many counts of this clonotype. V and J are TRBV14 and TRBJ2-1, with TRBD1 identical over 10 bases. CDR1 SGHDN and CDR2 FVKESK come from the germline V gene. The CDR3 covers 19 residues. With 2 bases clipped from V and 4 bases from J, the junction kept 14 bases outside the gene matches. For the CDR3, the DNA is TGTGCCAGCAGCCAAACGGGACAGGGGTTTCCTGCAGTTTACAATGAGCAGTTCTTC. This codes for CASSQTGQGFPAVYNEQFF.

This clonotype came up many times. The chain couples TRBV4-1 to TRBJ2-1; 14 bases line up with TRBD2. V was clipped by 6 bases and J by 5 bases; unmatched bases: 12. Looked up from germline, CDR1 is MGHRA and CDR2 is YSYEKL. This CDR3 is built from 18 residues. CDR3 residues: CASRPGPGLAGVDNEQFF. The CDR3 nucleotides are TGCGCCAGCAGACCGGGTCCGGGACTAGCGGGGGTAGACAATGAGCAGTTCTTC.

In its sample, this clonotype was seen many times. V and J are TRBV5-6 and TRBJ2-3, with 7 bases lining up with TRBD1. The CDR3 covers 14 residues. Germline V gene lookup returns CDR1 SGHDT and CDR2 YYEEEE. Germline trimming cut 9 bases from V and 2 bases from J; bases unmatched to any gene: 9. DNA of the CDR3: TGTGCCACCTCATTGGGACAGCTCACAGATACGCAGTATTTT. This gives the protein CATSLGQLTDTQYF.